The source of this TCR beta chain is a study of T cell responses to AZD1222 COVID-19 vaccine. Study conclusions and caveats: Of the AZD1222 recipients, only 6 or 7 were seropositive at baseline. There were vaccine-associated CD4 TCRs across spike, dominant at 160-218 and 743-854. Donors were largely white British and mainly female; clonal diversity was possibly underestimated. The reported proportion of spike-specific TCRs targeting unmutated variant regions was nearly half.

Libraries were prepared by immunoSEQ multiplex PCR; TCRdb keeps only in-frame clonotypes and omits some of them. The sample holds about 180,000 clones, 75% to 90% seen once. Comments on this clone: Its cognate antigen is unknown.

The receptor's source is an adult who received the MenACWY meningococcal vaccine as a control. This sample comprised peripheral blood, obtained 28 days after the second dose of the MenACWY control vaccine.

The CDR3 loop is CASTQEGQGNSPLHF. The CDR3 DNA sequence: TGCGCCAGCACCCAAGAAGGACAGGGAAATTCACCCCTCCACTTT. This rearrangement joins TRBV5-1 to TRBJ1-6; 8 bases match TRBD1. V shed 6 bases and J 7 bases; nucleotides not matched to a gene: 9. CDR3 length: 15 residues. Germline V CDR1 and CDR2: SGHRS, YFSETQ.